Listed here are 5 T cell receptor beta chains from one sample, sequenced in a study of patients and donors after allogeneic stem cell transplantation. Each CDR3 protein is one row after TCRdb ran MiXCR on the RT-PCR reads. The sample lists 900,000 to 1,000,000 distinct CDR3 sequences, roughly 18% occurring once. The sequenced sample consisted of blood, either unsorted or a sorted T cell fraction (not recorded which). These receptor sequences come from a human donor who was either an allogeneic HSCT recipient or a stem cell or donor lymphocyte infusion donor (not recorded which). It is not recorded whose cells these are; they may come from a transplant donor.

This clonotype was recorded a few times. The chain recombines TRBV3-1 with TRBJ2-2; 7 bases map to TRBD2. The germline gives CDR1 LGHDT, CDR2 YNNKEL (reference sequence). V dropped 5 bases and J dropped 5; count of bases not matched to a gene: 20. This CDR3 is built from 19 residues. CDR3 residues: CASSYYLPSAGAETGELFF. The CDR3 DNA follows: TGTGCCAGCAGCTACTACCTCCCTTCTGCGGGAGCGGAAACCGGGGAGCTGTTTTTT.

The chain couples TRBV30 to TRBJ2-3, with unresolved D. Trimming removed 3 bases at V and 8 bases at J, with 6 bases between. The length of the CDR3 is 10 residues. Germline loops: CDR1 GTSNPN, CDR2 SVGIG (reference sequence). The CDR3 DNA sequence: TGTGCCTGGAGGTCAGGTACGCAGTATTTT. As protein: CAWRSGTQYF.

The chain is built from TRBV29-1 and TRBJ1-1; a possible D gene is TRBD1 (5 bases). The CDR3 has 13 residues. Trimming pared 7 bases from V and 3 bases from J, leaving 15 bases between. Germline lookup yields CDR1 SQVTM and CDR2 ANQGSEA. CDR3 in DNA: TGCAGCGGCACACCCCGGGGGGACACTGAAGCTTTCTTT. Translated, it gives CSGTPRGDTEAFF.

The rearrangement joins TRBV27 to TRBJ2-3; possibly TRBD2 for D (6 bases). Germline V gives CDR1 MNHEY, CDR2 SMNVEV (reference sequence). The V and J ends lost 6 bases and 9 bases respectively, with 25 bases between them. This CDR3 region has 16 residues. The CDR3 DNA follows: TGTGCCAGCAGCTTCTTAGCGGAACGTTCTGGCATGACGCAGTATTTT. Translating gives CASSFLAERSGMTQYF.

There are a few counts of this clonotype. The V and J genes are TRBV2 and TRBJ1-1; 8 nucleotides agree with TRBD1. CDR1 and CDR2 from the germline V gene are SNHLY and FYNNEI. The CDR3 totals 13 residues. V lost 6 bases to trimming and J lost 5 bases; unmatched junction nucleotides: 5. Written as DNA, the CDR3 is TGTGCCAGCAGGGCCCGACAGGGGACTGAAGCTTTCTTT. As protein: CASRARQGTEAFF.